A selection of T cell receptor beta chains follows, all from one sample in a study of blood T cell repertoires in COVID-19. The table came from immunoSEQ multiplex PCR; TCRdb's copy has only in-frame clones and leaves some out. Of around 140,000 clones in the sample, roughly 78% are singletons; the top ten hold roughly 15%. Sequenced sample: peripheral blood. The receptors here all came from a human donor with acute or convalescent COVID-19. The donor label of this sample is uncertain. CDR3s include the opening cysteine and the closing phenylalanine or tryptophan. The D gene is left open where the match is weak. Where a row states a size, it is once, few, many or the class of an expanded clone; other rows omit it.

V gene	J gene	D gene	clone size	CDR3 protein	CDR3 DNA
TRBV2	TRBJ1-2	TRBD1	once	CASSAGQGYGYTF	TGTGCCAGCAGTGCGGGACAGGGCTATGGCTACACCTTC
TRBV29-1	TRBJ2-7	TRBD1	.	CSVGKGQGYEQYF	TGCAGCGTTGGGAAGGGACAGGGGTACGAGCAGTACTTC
TRBV6-1	TRBJ1-2	TRBD1	few	CASSEGRGTRTGNYGYTF	TGTGCCAGCAGTGAAGGGCGAGGGACGAGGACAGGGAACTATGGCTACACCTTC
TRBV7-2	TRBJ2-4	TRBD1	.	CASSPQGQVAKNIQYF	TGTGCCAGCAGCCCTCAGGGACAGGTAGCCAAAAACATTCAGTACTTC
TRBV7-6	TRBJ2-2	.	.	CASSPIPRNTGELFF	TGTGCCAGCAGCCCTATCCCTCGGAACACCGGGGAGCTGTTTTTT
TRBV5-4	TRBJ1-2	.	.	CASSLVQGHYYGYTF	TGTGCCAGCAGCTTGGTGCAGGGACATTACTATGGCTACACCTTC
TRBV3-1/TRBV3-2	TRBJ2-3	.	.	CASSQGIGFTDTQYF	TGTGCCAGCAGCCAAGGTATCGGGTTTACAGATACGCAGTATTTT
TRBV11-2	TRBJ2-3	.	few	CASRGSTDTQYF	TGTGCTTCCCGGGGGAGCACAGATACGCAGTATTTT
TRBV7-9	TRBJ2-3	TRBD1	.	CASSSLTRTGGETDTQYF	TGTGCCAGCAGCTCACTAACTCGTACAGGGGGTGAAACAGATACGCAGTATTTT
TRBV2	TRBJ1-4	TRBD1	.	CASSETRTGGRREKLFF	TGTGCCAGCAGTGAAACGAGGACAGGGGGACGAAGGGAAAAACTGTTTTTT
TRBV30	TRBJ1-1	.	.	CAWSRRTTEAFF	TGTGCCTGGAGTAGGAGGACCACTGAAGCTTTCTTT
TRBV5-6	TRBJ1-6	.	.	CASSLGTPKGAPLHF	TGTGCCAGCAGCTTGGGGACCCCCAAGGGGGCACCCCTCCACTTT
TRBV29-1	TRBJ1-4	.	.	CSVEDWGGNEKLFF	TGCAGCGTTGAAGATTGGGGGGGAAATGAAAAACTGTTTTTT
TRBV5-6	TRBJ2-7	.	many	CASRVGDEQYF	TGTGCCAGCAGGGTCGGTGACGAGCAGTACTTC
TRBV6-6	TRBJ1-5	.	.	CAGGRSEDQPQHF	TGTGCCGGAGGACGGAGTGAGGATCAGCCCCAGCATTTT
TRBV13	TRBJ1-2	.	once	CASSSWGLTSLGYTF	TGTGCCAGCAGCTCATGGGGCCTTACATCTCTTGGCTACACCTTC
TRBV7-2	TRBJ2-7	.	.	CASSLGASYEQYF	TGTGCCAGCAGCTTGGGGGCATCCTACGAGCAGTACTTC
TRBV27	TRBJ1-5	.	few	CASSFSGANQPQHF	TGTGCCAGCAGTTTTTCCGGAGCCAATCAGCCCCAGCATTTT
TRBV7-6	TRBJ1-6	TRBD1	.	CASSSRDRNNSPLHF	TGTGCCAGCAGCTCCCGGGACAGAAATAATTCACCCCTCCACTTT
TRBV18	TRBJ2-5	TRBD2	.	CASSSAGRTQETQYF	TGTGCCAGCTCCTCAGCGGGGCGGACGCAAGAGACCCAGTACTTC
TRBV19	TRBJ2-1	.	.	CATRTRGYNEQFF	TGTGCCACCAGGACCCGGGGGTACAATGAGCAGTTCTTC
TRBV11-1	TRBJ2-2	.	.	CASTLIANTGELFF	TGTGCCAGCACCCTCATAGCTAACACCGGGGAGCTGTTTTTT
TRBV18	TRBJ2-7	.	.	CASSPLESYEQYF	TGTGCCAGCTCACCATTGGAGTCCTACGAGCAGTACTTC
TRBV4-3	TRBJ1-2	.	.	CASSQDLGGGNGYTF	TGCGCCAGCAGCCAAGATTTGGGAGGAGGGAATGGCTACACCTTC